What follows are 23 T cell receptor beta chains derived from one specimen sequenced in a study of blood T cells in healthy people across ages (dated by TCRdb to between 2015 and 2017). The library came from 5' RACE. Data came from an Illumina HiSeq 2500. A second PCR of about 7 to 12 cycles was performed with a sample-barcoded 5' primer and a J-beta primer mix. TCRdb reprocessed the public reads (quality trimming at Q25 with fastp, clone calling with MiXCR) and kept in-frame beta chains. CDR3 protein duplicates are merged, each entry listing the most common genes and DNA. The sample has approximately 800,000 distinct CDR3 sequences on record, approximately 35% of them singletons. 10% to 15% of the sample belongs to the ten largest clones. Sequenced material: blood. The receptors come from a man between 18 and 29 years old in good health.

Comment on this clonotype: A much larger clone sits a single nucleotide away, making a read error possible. The CDR3: CASSSSPGAYNEQFF. The CDR3 DNA is TGTGCCAGCAGCTCCTCGCCCGGGGCCTACAATGAGCAGTTCTTC. The chain has TRBV7-2 and TRBJ2-1, with TRBD2 as a possible D gene (5 bases). Germline values: CDR1 SGHTA, CDR2 FQGNSA. The CDR3 is 15 amino acids. V was clipped by 4 bases and J by 2 bases, with 12 bases between them.

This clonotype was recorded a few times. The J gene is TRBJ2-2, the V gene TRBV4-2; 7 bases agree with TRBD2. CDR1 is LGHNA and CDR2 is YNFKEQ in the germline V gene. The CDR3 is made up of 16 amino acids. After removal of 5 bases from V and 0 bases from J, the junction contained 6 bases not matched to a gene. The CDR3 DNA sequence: TGTGCCAGCAGCTCGGAGGGAGGGTCGAACACCGGGGAGCTGTTTTTT. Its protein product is CASSSEGGSNTGELFF.

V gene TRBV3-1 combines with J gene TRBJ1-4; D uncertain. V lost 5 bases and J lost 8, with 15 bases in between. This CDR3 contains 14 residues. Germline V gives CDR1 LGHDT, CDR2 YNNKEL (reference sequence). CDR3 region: CASSNDRKGEKLFF. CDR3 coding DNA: TGTGCCAGCAGCAATGACCGGAAGGGCGAAAAACTGTTTTTT. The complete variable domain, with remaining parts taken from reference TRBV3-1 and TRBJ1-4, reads DTAVSQTPKYLVTQMGNDKSIKCEQNLGHDTMYWYKQDSKKFLKIMFSYNNKELIINETVPNRFSPKSPDKAHLNLHINSLELGDSAVYFCASSNDRKGEKLFFGSGTQLSVL.

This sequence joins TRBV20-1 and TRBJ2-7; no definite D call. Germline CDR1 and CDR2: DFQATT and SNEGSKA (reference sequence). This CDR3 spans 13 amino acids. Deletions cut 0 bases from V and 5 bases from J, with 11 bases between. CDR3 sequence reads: CSARDRILHEQYF. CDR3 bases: TGCAGTGCTAGAGATAGGATCTTGCACGAGCAGTACTTC.

This CDR3 is CASSLKAFMNTEAFF. The CDR3 DNA sequence: TGTGCCAGCAGCTTAAAGGCTTTCATGAACACTGAAGCTTTCTTT. The chain couples TRBV11-2 to TRBJ1-1; no clear D gene. V lost 2 bases to trimming and J lost 0 bases, with 10 bases between them. This CDR3 contains 15 residues. Germline V gene data show CDR1 as SGHAT and CDR2 as FQNNGV.

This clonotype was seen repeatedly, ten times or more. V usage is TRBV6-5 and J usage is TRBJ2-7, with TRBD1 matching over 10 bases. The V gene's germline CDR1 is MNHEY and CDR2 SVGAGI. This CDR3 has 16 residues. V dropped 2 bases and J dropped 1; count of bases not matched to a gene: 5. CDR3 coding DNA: TGTGCCAGCAGTTACGCTGGGACAGGGGATTCCTACGAGCAGTACTTC. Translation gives CASSYAGTGDSYEQYF.

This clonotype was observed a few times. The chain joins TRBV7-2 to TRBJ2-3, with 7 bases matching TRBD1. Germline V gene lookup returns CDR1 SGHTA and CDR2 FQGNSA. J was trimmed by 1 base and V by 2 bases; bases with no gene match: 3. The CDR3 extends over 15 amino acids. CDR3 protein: CASSLLGQRTDTQYF. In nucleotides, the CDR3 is TGTGCCAGCAGCTTACTGGGACAGCGCACAGATACGCAGTATTTT.

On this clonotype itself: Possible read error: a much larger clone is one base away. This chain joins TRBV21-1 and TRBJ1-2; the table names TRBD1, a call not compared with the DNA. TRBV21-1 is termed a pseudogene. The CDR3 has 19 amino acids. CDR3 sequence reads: CTSSPRLWNDRVANYGYTF. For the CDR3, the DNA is TGTACCAGCAGCCCCCGTTTATGGAACGACAGAGTAGCTAACTATGGCTACACCTTC.

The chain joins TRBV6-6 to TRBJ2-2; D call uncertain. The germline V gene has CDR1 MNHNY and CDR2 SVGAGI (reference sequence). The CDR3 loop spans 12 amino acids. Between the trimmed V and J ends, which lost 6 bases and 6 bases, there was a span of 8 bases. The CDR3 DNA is TGTGCCAGCAGCCTACCGGCCGGGGAGCTGTTTTTT. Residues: CASSLPAGELFF.

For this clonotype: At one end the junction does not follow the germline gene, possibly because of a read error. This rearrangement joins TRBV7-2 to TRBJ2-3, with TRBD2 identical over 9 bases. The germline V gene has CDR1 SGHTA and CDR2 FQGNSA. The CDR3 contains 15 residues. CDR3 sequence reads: CAGSHQRGAPDTQYF. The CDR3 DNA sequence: TGTGCCGGCAGCCATCAGCGGGGGGCTCCAGATACGCAGTATTTT. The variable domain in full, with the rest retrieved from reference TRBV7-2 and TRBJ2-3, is GAGVSQSPSNKVTEKGKDVELRCDPISGHTALYWYRQSLGQGLEFLIYFQGNSAPDKSGLPSDRFSAERTGGSVSTLTIQRTQQEDSAVYLCAGSHQRGAPDTQYFGPGTRLTVL.

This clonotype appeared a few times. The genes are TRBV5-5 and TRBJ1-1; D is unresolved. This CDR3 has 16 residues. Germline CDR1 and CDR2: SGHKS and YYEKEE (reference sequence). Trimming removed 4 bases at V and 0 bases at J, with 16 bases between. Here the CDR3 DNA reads TGTGCCAGCAGCCGAGGGTGGCAGGTTATGAACACTGAAGCTTTCTTT. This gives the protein CASSRGWQVMNTEAFF.

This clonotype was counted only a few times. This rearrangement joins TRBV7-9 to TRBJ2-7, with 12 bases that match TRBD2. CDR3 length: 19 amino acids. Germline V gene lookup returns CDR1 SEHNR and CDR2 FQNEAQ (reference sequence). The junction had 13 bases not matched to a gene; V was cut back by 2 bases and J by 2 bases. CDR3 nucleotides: TGTGCCAGCAGCTTATATTTAAGGCGGACTAGCGGGAAACCCTACGAGCAGTACTTC. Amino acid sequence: CASSLYLRRTSGKPYEQYF.

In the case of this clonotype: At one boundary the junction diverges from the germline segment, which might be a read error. The CDR3 sequence: CGVTQDRGFQPQHF. CDR3 in DNA: TGCGGCGTTACCCAGGACAGAGGTTTTCAGCCCCAGCATTTT. V is TRBV29-1 and J is TRBJ1-5; D possibly corresponds to TRBD1 (6 bases). From germline, CDR1 is SQVTM and CDR2 ANQGSEA. This CDR3 has 14 residues.

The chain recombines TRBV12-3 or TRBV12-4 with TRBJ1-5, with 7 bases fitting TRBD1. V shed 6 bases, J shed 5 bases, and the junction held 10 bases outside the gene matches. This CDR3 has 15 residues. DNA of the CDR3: TGTGCCAGCAGGATGACAGGGACGGAGCATCAGCCCCAGCATTTT. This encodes CASRMTGTEHQPQHF.

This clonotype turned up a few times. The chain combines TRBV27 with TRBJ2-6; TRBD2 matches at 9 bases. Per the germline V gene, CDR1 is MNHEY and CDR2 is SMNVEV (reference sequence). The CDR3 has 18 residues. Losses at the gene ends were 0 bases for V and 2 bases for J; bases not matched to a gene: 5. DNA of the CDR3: TGTGCCAGCAGTTTATCGGGCGGGGGGGCCCCTGGGGCCAACGTCCTGACTTTC. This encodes CASSLSGGGAPGANVLTF. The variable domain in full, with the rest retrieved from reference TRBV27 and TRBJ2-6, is EAQVTQNPRYLITVTGKKLTVTCSQNMNHEYMSWYRQDPGLGLRQIYYSMNVEVTDKGDVPEGYKVSRKEKRNFPLILESPSPNQTSLYFCASSLSGGGAPGANVLTFGAGSRLTVL.

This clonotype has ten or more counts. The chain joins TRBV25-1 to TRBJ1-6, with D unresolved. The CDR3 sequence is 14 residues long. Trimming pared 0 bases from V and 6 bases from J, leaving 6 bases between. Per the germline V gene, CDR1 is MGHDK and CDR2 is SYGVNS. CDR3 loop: CASSEYNTNSPLHF. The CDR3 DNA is TGTGCCAGCAGTGAATACAACACTAATTCACCCCTCCACTTT.

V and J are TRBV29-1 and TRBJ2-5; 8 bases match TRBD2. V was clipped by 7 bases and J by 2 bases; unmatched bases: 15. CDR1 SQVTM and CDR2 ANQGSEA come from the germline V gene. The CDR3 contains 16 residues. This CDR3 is CSGRQKTGGVQETQYF. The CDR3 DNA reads TGCAGCGGCCGACAGAAGACCGGGGGGGTACAAGAGACCCAGTACTTC.

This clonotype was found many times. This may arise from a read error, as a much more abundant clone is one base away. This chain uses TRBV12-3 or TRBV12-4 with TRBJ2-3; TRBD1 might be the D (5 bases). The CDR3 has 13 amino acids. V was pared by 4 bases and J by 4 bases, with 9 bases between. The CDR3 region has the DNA TGTGCCAGCAGTTGGGCAGGGTCAGATACGCAGTATTTT. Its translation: CASSWAGSDTQYF.

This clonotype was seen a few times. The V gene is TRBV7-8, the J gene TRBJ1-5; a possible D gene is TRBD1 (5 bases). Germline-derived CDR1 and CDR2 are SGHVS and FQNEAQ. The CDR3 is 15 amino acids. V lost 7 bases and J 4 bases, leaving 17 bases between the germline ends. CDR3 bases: TGTGCCAGCACCCCAGCGGGGGGAAAGAATCAGCCCCAGCATTTT. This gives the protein CASTPAGGKNQPQHF.

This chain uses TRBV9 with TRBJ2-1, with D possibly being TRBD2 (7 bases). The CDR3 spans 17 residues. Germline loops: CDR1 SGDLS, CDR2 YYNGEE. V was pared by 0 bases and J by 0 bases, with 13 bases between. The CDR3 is CASSVGGGRSSYNEQFF. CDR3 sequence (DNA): TGTGCCAGCAGCGTAGGGGGGGGCCGTAGCTCCTACAATGAGCAGTTCTTC. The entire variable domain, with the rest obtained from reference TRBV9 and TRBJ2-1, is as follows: DSGVTQTPKHLITATGQRVTLRCSPRSGDLSVYWYQQSLDQGLQFLIQYYNGEERAKGNILERFSAQQFPDLHSELNLSSLELGDSALYFCASSVGGGRSSYNEQFFGPGTRLTVL.

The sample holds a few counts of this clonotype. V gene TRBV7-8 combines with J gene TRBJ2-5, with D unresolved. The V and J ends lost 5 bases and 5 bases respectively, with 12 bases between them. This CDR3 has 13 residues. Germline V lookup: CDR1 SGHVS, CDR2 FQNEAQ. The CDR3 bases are TGTGCCAGCAGCGTAGGTAGAGTCGAGACCCAGTACTTC. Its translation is CASSVGRVETQYF.

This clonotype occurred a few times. The CDR3 here is CASSESDSLHEQYF. The CDR3 DNA follows: TGTGCCAGCAGTGAATCAGACTCTCTCCACGAGCAGTACTTC. This sequence joins TRBV2 and TRBJ2-7, with no clear D. The CDR3 has 14 amino acids. CDR1 is SNHLY, CDR2 FYNNEI, per germline. Trimming stripped 2 bases from V and 5 bases from J, with 13 bases between.

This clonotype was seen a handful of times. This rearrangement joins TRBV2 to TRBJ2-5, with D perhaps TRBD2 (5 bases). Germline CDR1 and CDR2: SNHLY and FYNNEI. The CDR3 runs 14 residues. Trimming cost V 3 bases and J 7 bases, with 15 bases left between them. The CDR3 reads CASSERAGGGTQYF. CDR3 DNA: TGTGCCAGCAGTGAGAGGGCAGGTGGAGGGACCCAGTACTTC.